This TCR beta chain was recorded in a study of metastatic and nonmetastatic thyroid tumors. At least ten counts were recorded for this clone. The entire patient cohort was treatment-naive prior to thyroid surgery. TCRdb reprocessed the PCR reads using MiXCR. Seen here are around 27,000 clones, 14% to 15% observed once, and the top ten hold about 3.3%. The V gene end was trimmed by 4 bases and the J gene end by 6 bases; junction bases not matched to a gene: 14. Per the germline V gene, CDR1 is LGHNA and CDR2 is YNFKEQ. This CDR3 spans 17 amino acids. The sample consisted of blood. The rearrangement joins TRBV4-2 to TRBJ2-2; TRBD2 matches 7 bases. This TCR derives from a female donor with papillary thyroid cancer or a benign thyroid nodule (not recorded which). Some clones in this sample may be carry-over from other donors' samples. The CDR3 sequence: CASSRKSSGTPAGELFF. CDR3 nucleotide sequence: TGTGCCAGCAGCCGAAAGTCTAGCGGAACACCCGCCGGGGAGCTGTTTTTT.